These 20 T cell receptor beta chains came from one sample sequenced in a study of T cell repertoires in cytomegalovirus infection. Each CDR3 protein is one row after TCRdb ran MiXCR on the reads. Of 510,000 or so distinct CDR3 sequences in the sample, less than 30% were seen once. Sequenced: PBMCs. Receptors originate from a human donor in good health (CMV status not recorded). Some clones in this sample may be carry-over from other donors' samples.

This clonotype showed up just a few times. The V call is TRBV6-1, the J call TRBJ2-7, with D possibly matching TRBD2 (5 bases). The CDR3 spans 13 residues. Germline V CDR1 and CDR2: MNHNS, SASEGT. V lost 5 bases and J lost 5, with 13 bases in between. CDR3 nucleotides: TGTGCCAGCAGTTCTGGGCCGGGGAACGAGCAGTACGTC. Amino acids: CASSSGPGNEQYV.

The CDR3 spells CASSQETGRDTIYF. CDR3 DNA: TGCGCCAGCAGCCAAGAGACAGGGAGGGACACCATATATTTT. V usage is TRBV4-1 and J usage is TRBJ1-3, with TRBD1 identical over 7 bases. The CDR3 is made up of 14 amino acids. CDR1 and CDR2 from the germline V gene are MGHRA and YSYEKL. Trimming cost V 0 bases and J 8 bases; bases outside gene matches: 4.

The chain carries TRBV7-9 and TRBJ2-1; TRBD2 agrees at 12 bases. Germline V gene data show CDR1 as SEHNR and CDR2 as FQNEAQ (reference sequence). The CDR3 runs 16 residues. V shed 10 bases, J shed 1 base, and the junction held 8 bases outside the gene matches. CDR3 residues: CAIRLAGESSYNEQFF. The DNA for the CDR3 is TGTGCCATCAGACTAGCGGGAGAGTCGTCCTACAATGAGCAGTTCTTC.

This clonotype was detected ten times or more. This chain connects TRBV7-8 to TRBJ2-1, with 8 bases fitting TRBD2. The V and J ends lost 2 bases and 4 bases, in that order; junction bases with no gene match: 7. Germline values: CDR1 SGHVS, CDR2 FQNEAQ. The CDR3 is 16 residues long. CDR3 region: CASSLRPAGEYNEQFF. CDR3 in DNA: TGTGCCAGCAGCTTACGCCCAGCGGGAGAATACAATGAGCAGTTCTTC. Drawing the rest from reference TRBV7-8 and TRBJ2-1, the complete variable domain is GAGVSQSPRYKVAKRGQDVALRCDPISGHVSLFWYQQALGQGPEFLTYFQNEAQLDKSGLPSDRFFAERPEGSVSTLKIQRTQQEDSAVYLCASSLRPAGEYNEQFFGPGTRLTVL.

This clonotype was counted only a few times. The rearrangement links TRBV25-1 to TRBJ1-2; D not certain. CDR3 length equals 13 residues. V was cut by 5 bases and J by 8 bases, with 15 bases left in between. Germline V CDR1 and CDR2: MGHDK, SYGVNS. For the CDR3, the DNA is TGTGCCAGCAGTCCCCCTGGTCGCGGGGGCTACACCTTC. Translated: CASSPPGRGGYTF.

The chain combines TRBV12-3 or TRBV12-4 with TRBJ2-7; no clear D gene. V was trimmed by 3 bases and J by 4 bases, leaving 10 bases between them. The CDR3 contains 13 residues. The CDR3 is CASSFKRNYEQYF. The CDR3 bases are TGTGCCAGCAGTTTTAAGCGCAATTACGAGCAGTACTTC.

The chain is built from TRBV27 and TRBJ2-2; D not resolved. The germline gives CDR1 MNHEY, CDR2 SMNVEV (reference sequence). The CDR3 totals 14 residues. The V end lost 6 bases, the J end lost 0 bases, and 8 bases lay between the germline ends. CDR3 sequence (DNA): TGTGCCAGCAGGCCCTTCGCGAACACCGGGGAGCTGTTTTTT. Translating it yields CASRPFANTGELFF.

The genes are TRBV4-1 and TRBJ1-1; the D gene is possibly TRBD1 (6 bases). V was cut by 11 bases and J by 1 base, with 11 bases left in between. The length of the CDR3 is 12 residues. Germline loops: CDR1 MGHRA, CDR2 YSYEKL. The CDR3 here is CAVHRENTEAFF. DNA for the CDR3: TGCGCCGTGCACAGGGAGAACACTGAAGCTTTCTTT.

This clonotype was detected a few times. The V call is TRBV29-1, the J call TRBJ2-3, with 8 bases identical to TRBD1. CDR3 length: 14 residues. V shed 3 bases, J shed 2 bases, and the junction held 4 bases outside the gene matches. Germline V gene lookup returns CDR1 SQVTM and CDR2 ANQGSEA. For the CDR3, the DNA is TGCAGCGTTGACAGGACAGGGAACACAGATACGCAGTATTTT. Amino acids: CSVDRTGNTDTQYF.

The chain joins TRBV28 to TRBJ2-7; TRBD2 matches at 8 bases. CDR3 length: 13 amino acids. The germline gives CDR1 MDHEN, CDR2 SYDVKM. After removal of 10 bases from V and 5 bases from J, the junction contained 10 bases not matched to a gene. The CDR3 sequence: CATLAGSLDEQYF. The CDR3 bases are TGTGCCACCTTAGCGGGAAGTCTAGACGAGCAGTACTTC.

This clonotype was counted between two and nine times. J is TRBJ1-2 and V is TRBV7-2; TRBD1 is a possible D gene (5 bases). The V gene's germline CDR1 is SGHTA and CDR2 FQGNSA. The CDR3 is 16 residues long. The V end lost 1 base, the J end lost 4 bases, and 16 bases lay between the germline ends. In DNA form, the CDR3 reads TGTGCCAGCAGCTTAGAAGGGACCGCCCGGGGCTATGGCTACACCTTC. Residues: CASSLEGTARGYGYTF.

The CDR3 spells CASSEGGTGLLYGYTF. The CDR3, as DNA: TGTGCCAGCAGTGAGGGGGGGACAGGGCTACTTTATGGCTACACCTTC. V is TRBV25-1 and J is TRBJ1-2; 9 bases map to TRBD1. CDR1 is MGHDK, CDR2 SYGVNS, per germline. The V gene end was trimmed by 3 bases and the J gene end by 5 bases; junction bases not matched to a gene: 10. The CDR3 is 16 residues long.

This clonotype was seen only a few times. The chain uses TRBV7-6 and TRBJ1-1; possible D gene TRBD1, 6 bases. The germline CDR1 and CDR2 sequences are SGHVS and FNYEAQ. V shed 11 bases and J shed 1 base, with 14 bases lying between them. The length of the CDR3 is 13 residues. The CDR3 is CAGGGGKNTEAFF. CDR3 coding DNA: TGTGCCGGAGGAGGGGGGAAGAACACTGAAGCTTTCTTT.

The sample holds many counts of this clonotype. V gene TRBV7-2 combines with J gene TRBJ1-6; 8 bases align to TRBD1. The V segment lost 1 base and the J segment 11 bases; nucleotides outside the gene matches: 7. The germline CDR1 and CDR2 sequences are SGHTA and FQGNSA. The CDR3 loop spans 15 amino acids. CDR3 DNA sequence: TGTGCCAGCAGCTTAGGCGCAGGGGGCATGCCACCCCTCCACTTT. This encodes CASSLGAGGMPPLHF.

The genes are TRBV7-2 and TRBJ2-1; 13 positions match TRBD2. V shed 5 bases, J shed 9 bases, and the junction held 7 bases outside the gene matches. Germline CDR1 and CDR2: SGHTA and FQGNSA. The CDR3 runs 15 residues. This CDR3 is CASSIGLAGAGEQFF. The DNA of the CDR3 is TGTGCCAGCAGCATAGGACTAGCGGGAGCCGGTGAGCAGTTCTTC.

This clonotype has more than one count but fewer than ten. The J gene is TRBJ2-7, the V gene TRBV6-2 or TRBV6-3, with D perhaps TRBD1 (6 bases). Trimming took off 2 bases at V and 6 bases at J, with 8 bases between the two ends. CDR3 length: 12 amino acids. Germline V gene data show CDR1 as MNHEY and CDR2 as SVGEGT. DNA of the CDR3: TGTGCCAGCAGTTACAGGGGGACCGAGCAGTACGTC. It yields the protein CASSYRGTEQYV.

The chain employs TRBV5-1 and TRBJ1-5; 7 bases align to TRBD1. Trimming removed 7 bases from V and 9 bases from J; junction bases left unmatched: 10. CDR1 is SGHRS, CDR2 YFSETQ, per germline. The CDR3 contains 13 residues. CDR3 DNA: TGCGCCAGCTCCCCCGCAGGGGGAGGGCCCCAGCATTTT. Protein sequence: CASSPAGGGPQHF.

This clonotype was counted many times. The V call is TRBV12-3 or TRBV12-4, the J call TRBJ2-2, with a possible D match to TRBD2 (6 bases). The CDR3 loop spans 15 amino acids. Trimming took 7 bases from V and 3 from J, leaving 15 bases between them. This chain's CDR3 is CASKIWRADTGELFF. CDR3 coding DNA: TGTGCCAGCAAAATATGGAGGGCCGACACCGGGGAGCTGTTTTTT.

The chain uses TRBV7-2 and TRBJ2-2; no definite D call. Germline V CDR1 and CDR2: SGHTA, FQGNSA. V shed 1 base and J shed 7 bases, with 10 bases lying between them. The CDR3 runs to 14 residues. The CDR3 protein is CASSLERYVGELFF. The CDR3 DNA follows: TGTGCCAGCAGCTTAGAGCGATATGTCGGGGAGCTGTTTTTT.

This clonotype came up a few times. This chain connects TRBV25-1 to TRBJ1-5; the D gene is possibly TRBD1 (6 bases). The CDR3 runs to 14 residues. The ends were cut back, 2 bases at V and 7 bases at J, with 12 bases in the middle. From germline, CDR1 is MGHDK and CDR2 SYGVNS. CDR3 protein: CASSEGGGRQPQHF. CDR3 nucleotide sequence: TGTGCCAGCAGTGAAGGAGGGGGGCGGCAGCCCCAGCATTTT.